One T cell receptor (beta chain) is described in this entry. This entry comes from a study of T cell changes during pregnancy in multiple sclerosis. The CDR3 runs 14 residues. V lost 3 bases to trimming and J lost 0 bases, with 9 bases between them. In germline, CDR1 is SGHVS, CDR2 FNYEAQ. Assay used: immunoSEQ multiplex PCR; TCRdb lists only in-frame clones, some missing. The sample lists 65,000 to 95,000 clones, over 75% seen once, with around 2% in the top ten. The rearrangement links TRBV7-6 to TRBJ2-7; D might be TRBD2 (6 bases). The source of this sequence is a female donor with multiple sclerosis, enrolled in a pregnancy study. The material was peripheral blood, obtained before pregnancy. This CDR3 is CASSFGGSSYEQYF. As DNA, the CDR3 is TGTGCCAGCAGCTTCGGAGGGAGCTCCTACGAGCAGTACTTC.